The entry that follows covers one T cell receptor (beta chain) sequence. Per the original data handling: For nucleated cells, counts were estimated from reference gene primer amplification. Using immunoSEQ multiplex PCR, the repertoire was profiled, and TCRdb retains in-frame clones only, with some absent. D and trimming come from the DNA, and the V and J calls and clone size come from that table. The sample lists 130,000 or so clones, roughly 89% seen once, with roughly 18% in the top ten. The ends were cut back, 5 bases at V and 4 bases at J, with 11 bases in the middle. The CDR3 consists of 13 residues. The sample belongs to a study of blood T cell repertoires in COVID-19. Study at large: Sources were T cells, B-cell-depleted T cells, or PBMCs; the material itself was cDNA or gDNA.

V usage is TRBV12-3 or TRBV12-4 and J usage is TRBJ2-5; maybe TRBD2 (6 bases). The specimen was peripheral blood. The receptor comes from a middle-aged man with active or convalescent COVID-19. CDR3 residues: CASSAGRGETQYF. The CDR3 bases are TGTGCCAGCAGTGCCGGGAGAGGAGAGACCCAGTACTTC.